The rows below give T cell receptor beta chains drawn from one sample of a study of blood T cell repertoires in COVID-19. Sequencing was performed with immunoSEQ multiplex PCR; in TCRdb, only in-frame clones are kept and a portion is missing. The sample carries approximately 180,000 clones, roughly 80% recorded once. Sequenced material: PBMCs or T cells enriched from blood (not recorded which). All receptors derive from a woman aged 55-70 years with acute COVID-19. The CDR3 runs from the conserved cysteine through the conserved F or W. A D gene is named only where the DNA matches it firmly. The size of a clone is reported for some rows only, either as once, few or many, or as a class for expanded clones.

size: NA; V: TRBV3-1/TRBV3-2; J: TRBJ1-3; D: NA; CDR3: CASSPGLMSSGNTIYF; DNA: TGTGCCAGCAGCCCGGGACTGATGAGCTCTGGAAACACCATATATTTT
size: NA; V: TRBV6-6; J: TRBJ1-1; D: NA; CDR3: CASSFQKNTEAFF; DNA: TGTGCCAGCAGTTTCCAAAAGAACACTGAAGCTTTCTTT
size: NA; V: TRBV5-1; J: TRBJ2-2; D: TRBD1; CDR3: CASSLGQGVHTGELFF; DNA: TGCGCCAGCAGCTTGGGGCAGGGGGTCCACACCGGGGAGCTGTTTTTT
size: once; V: TRBV7-8; J: TRBJ2-7; D: NA; CDR3: CASSIGTPNSYEQYF; DNA: TGTGCCAGCAGCATTGGGACACCGAATTCCTACGAGCAGTACTTC
size: NA; V: TRBV5-4; J: TRBJ1-2; D: NA; CDR3: CASREQGTNYGYTF; DNA: TGTGCCAGCAGGGAACAGGGCACTAACTATGGCTACACCTTC
size: once; V: TRBV12-3/TRBV12-4; J: TRBJ2-1; D: NA; CDR3: CASRTGGSGEQFF; DNA: TGTGCCAGCAGGACAGGAGGAAGTGGTGAGCAGTTCTTC
size: once; V: TRBV11-2; J: TRBJ2-4; D: NA; CDR3: CASSLAGVLAKNIQYF; DNA: TGTGCCAGCAGCTTAGCGGGGGTTTTAGCCAAAAACATTCAGTACTTC
size: once; V: TRBV7-7; J: TRBJ2-5; D: TRBD1; CDR3: CASSPRTGGAETQYF; DNA: TGTGCCAGCAGCCCCAGGACAGGGGGAGCGGAGACCCAGTACTTC
size: NA; V: TRBV5-4; J: TRBJ1-2; D: NA; CDR3: CASSLDLTGGYTF; DNA: TGTGCCAGCAGCTTGGATTTGACAGGAGGCTACACCTTC
size: NA; V: TRBV6-2/TRBV6-3; J: TRBJ2-1; D: NA; CDR3: CASSQGGLYNEQFF; DNA: TGTGCCAGCAGCCAAGGAGGGCTCTACAATGAGCAGTTCTTC
size: NA; V: TRBV19; J: TRBJ1-2; D: NA; CDR3: CASTLTGGYTF; DNA: TGTGCCAGTACCCTCACCGGTGGCTACACCTTC
size: once; V: TRBV7-8; J: TRBJ2-1; D: TRBD2; CDR3: CASITSGRAPEQFF; DNA: TGTGCCAGCATCACTAGCGGGAGGGCTCCTGAGCAGTTCTTC
size: NA; V: TRBV4-3; J: TRBJ1-1; D: NA; CDR3: CASSLDRNTEAFF; DNA: TGCGCCAGCAGTCTGGACAGAAACACTGAAGCTTTCTTT
size: NA; V: TRBV11-3; J: TRBJ2-7; D: TRBD1; CDR3: CASSEGQSSYEQYF; DNA: TGTGCCAGCAGCGAGGGACAGAGCTCCTACGAGCAGTACTTC
size: NA; V: TRBV7-6; J: TRBJ2-6; D: NA; CDR3: CASSPGGDDRSGANVLTF; DNA: TGTGCCAGCAGCCCGGGTGGTGACGACCGCTCTGGGGCCAACGTCCTGACTTTC
size: NA; V: TRBV7-9; J: TRBJ1-1; D: TRBD1; CDR3: CASSLGGQGRSFF; DNA: TGTGCCAGCAGCTTAGGGGGACAGGGGAGGTCTTTCTTT
size: NA; V: TRBV3-1/TRBV3-2; J: TRBJ1-2; D: TRBD1; CDR3: CASSQGQGNYGYTF; DNA: TGTGCCAGCAGCCAAGGACAGGGGAACTATGGCTACACCTTC
size: few; V: TRBV11-2; J: TRBJ2-7; D: TRBD2; CDR3: CASSSPNRLAGQKVEQYF; DNA: TGTGCCAGCAGCTCCCCTAATCGATTAGCGGGTCAGAAGGTAGAGCAGTACTTC
size: NA; V: TRBV6-4; J: TRBJ2-6; D: NA; CDR3: CASSYDWSGANVLTF; DNA: TGTGCCAGCAGCTATGACTGGTCTGGGGCCAACGTCCTGACTTTC
size: NA; V: TRBV10-3; J: TRBJ2-1; D: NA; CDR3: CAISDWQGMMVPFF; DNA: TGTGCCATCAGTGACTGGCAGGGAATGATGGTGCCGTTCTTC
size: NA; V: TRBV30; J: TRBJ2-5; D: TRBD2; CDR3: CAWSRLAVEETQYF; DNA: TGTGCCTGGAGTAGACTAGCTGTCGAAGAGACCCAGTACTTC
size: NA; V: TRBV5-4; J: TRBJ2-3; D: NA; CDR3: CASSLGRAGLSSTDTQYF; DNA: TGTGCCAGCAGCTTAGGTAGGGCGGGACTTTCTAGCACAGATACGCAGTATTTT
size: NA; V: TRBV10-3; J: TRBJ2-2; D: NA; CDR3: CAIRQGKDTGELFF; DNA: TGTGCCATCAGGCAGGGGAAAGACACCGGGGAGCTGTTTTTT
size: NA; V: TRBV7-9; J: TRBJ1-6; D: TRBD1; CDR3: CASSTLQGTPLHF; DNA: TGTGCCAGCAGCACGTTACAGGGGACACCCCTCCACTTT
size: NA; V: TRBV2; J: TRBJ1-5; D: TRBD1; CDR3: CAGGTGYNQPQHF; DNA: TGTGCCGGCGGGACAGGGTACAATCAGCCCCAGCATTTT
size: NA; V: TRBV24-1; J: TRBJ1-2; D: TRBD1; CDR3: CATAKQGAGGYTF; DNA: TGTGCCACCGCTAAACAGGGGGCCGGTGGCTACACCTTC
size: NA; V: TRBV24-1; J: TRBJ1-2; D: NA; CDR3: CATSDSGPMDSSNYGYTF; DNA: TGTGCCACCAGTGATTCCGGCCCCATGGACAGTTCTAACTATGGCTACACCTTC
size: few; V: TRBV7-9; J: TRBJ2-5; D: TRBD1; CDR3: CASSLTGGEETQYF; DNA: TGTGCCAGCAGCTTGACAGGGGGAGAGGAGACCCAGTACTTC
size: few; V: TRBV3-1/TRBV3-2; J: TRBJ1-2; D: TRBD1; CDR3: CASSEDRGGTF; DNA: TGTGCCAGCAGCGAAGACAGGGGTGGCACCTTC
size: NA; V: TRBV28; J: TRBJ1-6; D: NA; CDR3: CASSPYGEPLHF; DNA: TGTGCCAGCAGTCCCTACGGAGAACCCCTCCACTTT
size: NA; V: TRBV4-1; J: TRBJ2-5; D: TRBD2; CDR3: CASSRPSGRGNQETQYF; DNA: TGCGCCAGCAGCCGGCCCTCGGGGCGGGGGAATCAAGAGACCCAGTACTTC
size: NA; V: TRBV6-1; J: TRBJ1-5; D: NA; CDR3: CASSGWAGDGNQPQHF; DNA: TGTGCCAGCAGTGGCTGGGCAGGGGATGGCAATCAGCCCCAGCATTTT
size: once; V: TRBV27; J: TRBJ1-1; D: NA; CDR3: CASNPTREGTEAFF; DNA: TGTGCCAGCAATCCCACCAGGGAGGGCACTGAAGCTTTCTTT
size: NA; V: TRBV5-6; J: TRBJ2-2; D: TRBD1; CDR3: CASSRTGSDGELFF; DNA: TGTGCCAGCAGCCGGACAGGGTCCGACGGGGAGCTGTTTTTT
size: NA; V: TRBV15; J: TRBJ2-2; D: NA; CDR3: CATSRPGRSAGELFF; DNA: TGTGCCACCAGCAGGCCCGGGAGAAGTGCCGGGGAGCTGTTTTTT
size: NA; V: TRBV7-2; J: TRBJ1-2; D: NA; CDR3: CASSLVGEYGYTF; DNA: TGTGCCAGCAGCTTAGTCGGAGAGTATGGCTACACCTTC
size: few; V: TRBV19; J: TRBJ1-6; D: NA; CDR3: CASRSSYSPLHF; DNA: TGTGCCAGTAGGTCCAGTTATTCACCCCTCCACTTT
size: NA; V: TRBV5-6; J: TRBJ2-7; D: NA; CDR3: CASSLLSYEQYF; DNA: TGTGCCAGCAGCCTCCTCTCCTACGAGCAGTACTTC
size: NA; V: TRBV3-1/TRBV3-2; J: TRBJ1-1; D: NA; CDR3: CASSQDLKGRTNTEAFF; DNA: TGTGCCAGCAGCCAAGATTTGAAGGGCAGGACTAACACTGAAGCTTTCTTT
size: NA; V: TRBV6-5; J: TRBJ1-1; D: NA; CDR3: CASSPGLMNTEAFF; DNA: TGTGCCAGCAGTCCGGGACTGATGAACACTGAAGCTTTCTTT
size: NA; V: TRBV7-2; J: TRBJ1-4; D: NA; CDR3: CASSSTGLNNEKLFF; DNA: TGTGCCAGCAGCTCGACAGGTTTAAATAATGAAAAACTGTTTTTT
size: NA; V: TRBV9; J: TRBJ1-3; D: NA; CDR3: CASSVSSGNTIYF; DNA: TGTGCCAGCAGCGTTAGCTCTGGAAACACCATATATTTT
size: NA; V: TRBV4-3; J: TRBJ2-4; D: TRBD1; CDR3: CASSQGDRGHVGKNIQYF; DNA: TGCGCCAGCAGCCAAGGGGACAGGGGGCATGTGGGCAAAAACATTCAGTACTTC
size: NA; V: TRBV5-8; J: TRBJ1-3; D: NA; CDR3: CASSLAGRSGNTIYF; DNA: TGTGCCAGCAGCTTGGCAGGGCGCTCTGGAAACACCATATATTTT
size: NA; V: TRBV24-1; J: TRBJ2-1; D: TRBD1; CDR3: CATSDADRYEQFF; DNA: TGTGCCACCAGTGACGCGGACAGGTACGAGCAGTTCTTC
size: NA; V: TRBV3-1/TRBV3-2; J: TRBJ1-2; D: TRBD1; CDR3: CASSQLRDRGGYGYTF; DNA: TGTGCCAGCAGCCAATTGCGGGACAGGGGAGGCTATGGCTACACCTTC
size: once; V: TRBV21-1; J: TRBJ2-1; D: NA; CDR3: CASSKPGNEQFF; DNA: TGTGCCAGCAGCAAGCCGGGTAATGAGCAGTTCTTC
size: NA; V: TRBV7-2; J: TRBJ2-2; D: TRBD2; CDR3: CASSPGLAGNTGELFF; DNA: TGTGCCAGCAGCCCGGGACTAGCGGGGAACACCGGGGAGCTGTTTTTT
size: once; V: TRBV5-1; J: TRBJ2-1; D: TRBD2; CDR3: CASSLASTAGSSYNEQFF; DNA: TGCGCCAGCAGCTTGGCAAGTACAGCGGGATCCTCCTACAATGAGCAGTTCTTC
size: NA; V: TRBV2; J: TRBJ2-1; D: TRBD2; CDR3: CASSSGGPEQFF; DNA: TGTGCCAGCAGTTCGGGAGGACCAGAGCAGTTCTTC
size: NA; V: TRBV6-5; J: TRBJ1-4; D: NA; CDR3: CASKYSEKLFF; DNA: TGTGCCAGCAAGTATAGTGAAAAACTGTTTTTT
size: NA; V: TRBV10-3; J: TRBJ2-3; D: TRBD2; CDR3: CAISDPPERGYGTDTQYF; DNA: TGTGCCATCAGTGACCCTCCCGAGCGGGGGTACGGGACAGATACGCAGTATTTT
size: NA; V: TRBV19; J: TRBJ2-2; D: NA; CDR3: CASSHQGGTGELFF; DNA: TGTGCCAGTAGTCATCAGGGTGGAACCGGGGAGCTGTTTTTT
size: once; V: TRBV4-3; J: TRBJ1-2; D: TRBD1; CDR3: CASSPTGDSGYTF; DNA: TGCGCCAGCAGCCCGACAGGGGATTCCGGCTACACCTTC
size: NA; V: TRBV9; J: TRBJ2-7; D: TRBD2; CDR3: CASSVGAGEVSEQYF; DNA: TGTGCCAGCAGCGTAGGGGCGGGAGAAGTCTCCGAGCAGTACTTC